These 15 T cell receptor beta chains share one sample of origin, sequenced in a study of cytotoxic CD8 clonotypes in ibrutinib-treated CLL. Generated by immunoSEQ multiplex PCR, the TCRdb table keeps only in-frame clones and is missing some. The table includes about 140,000 clones, approximately 80% detected once. The input for sequencing was PBMCs, taken after 12 months of ibrutinib treatment. These TCRs come from a human donor with chronic lymphocytic leukemia.

This clone showed up just a few times. V usage is TRBV30 and J usage is TRBJ2-4, with 9 bases aligning to TRBD1. Germline CDR1 reads GTSNPN; CDR2 reads SVGIG (reference sequence). The V and J ends lost 5 bases and 5 bases, in that order; junction bases with no gene match: 1. CDR3 length: 12 residues. The CDR3 reads CAWDRGENIQYF. DNA of the CDR3: TGTGCCTGGGACAGGGGGGAAAACATTCAGTACTTC.

The CDR3 sequence is CASRDPGQGMNTIYF. Here the CDR3 DNA reads TGTGCCAGCAGAGACCCGGGACAGGGGATGAACACCATATATTTT. The V gene is TRBV2, the J gene TRBJ1-3, with TRBD1 matching over 10 bases. The CDR3 contains 15 residues. The germline V gene has CDR1 SNHLY and CDR2 FYNNEI. V gave up 6 bases and J gave up 7 bases; unmatched junction bases: 9.

The chain has TRBV4-2 and TRBJ2-5; 9 bases line up with TRBD2. The J segment lost 5 bases and the V segment lost 4 bases, leaving 2 bases of the junction unmatched. Germline V gene sequence: CDR1 LGHNA, CDR2 YNFKEQ. This CDR3 has 13 residues. CDR3 sequence: CASSRGTSETQYF. The CDR3 nucleotides read TGTGCCAGCAGCCGGGGGACTAGCGAGACCCAGTACTTC.

The genes are TRBV4-1 and TRBJ2-4, with 7 bases aligning to TRBD2. Germline V gene data show CDR1 as MGHRA and CDR2 as YSYEKL. Trimming cost V 0 bases and J 0 bases; bases outside gene matches: 5. The CDR3 consists of 17 residues. CDR3 DNA: TGCGCCAGCAGCCAAGATGGAGCGGGGTTAGCCAAAAACATTCAGTACTTC. This encodes CASSQDGAGLAKNIQYF.

The sample holds a few counts of this clone. CDR3 amino acids: CASGDYQPQHF. The CDR3 DNA follows: TGTGCCAGCGGGGATTATCAGCCCCAGCATTTT. The chain recombines TRBV6-5 with TRBJ1-5; D gene uncertain. The germline V gene has CDR1 MNHEY and CDR2 SVGAGI. Deletions cut 8 bases from V and 5 bases from J, with 7 bases between. The CDR3 runs 11 residues.

The J gene is TRBJ2-7, the V gene TRBV5-1, with D possibly matching TRBD2 (5 bases). Germline CDR1 SGHRS, CDR2 YFSETQ. Trimming removed 6 bases from V and 6 bases from J, with 22 bases in between. The CDR3 length is 15 residues. This CDR3 reads CASNRRGFQIGEQYF. DNA of the CDR3: TGCGCCAGCAACCGCCGGGGTTTCCAGATCGGCGAGCAGTACTTC.

This clone appeared once. This chain links TRBV6-6 with TRBJ2-7, with TRBD1 matching 8 bases. The CDR3 consists of 12 residues. In germline, CDR1 is MNHNY, CDR2 SVGAGI (reference sequence). V lost 8 bases and J lost 5; bases outside the gene matches: 5. CDR3 DNA sequence: TGTGCCAGCGGGACAGGCTACCACGAGCAGTACTTC. Protein: CASGTGYHEQYF.

This chain uses TRBV29-1 with TRBJ1-1; possibly TRBD1 for D (6 bases). V was shortened by 3 bases and J by 2 bases, with 13 bases between the two germline ends. This CDR3 has 14 residues. CDR1 and CDR2 (germline): SQVTM, ANQGSEA. DNA for the CDR3: TGCAGCGTTGACGGTGGACAGATAAACACTGAAGCTTTCTTT. Amino acids: CSVDGGQINTEAFF. Full variable domain (missing parts from reference TRBV29-1 and TRBJ1-1): SAVISQKPSRDICQRGTSLTIQCQVDSQVTMMFWYRQQPGQSLTLIATANQGSEATYESGFVIDKFPISRPNLTFSTLTVSNMSPEDSSIYLCSVDGGQINTEAFFGQGTRLTVV.

The CDR3 region has the DNA TGTGCCAGCATTACAGGAGCTAACTATGGCTACACCTTC. Translating gives CASITGANYGYTF. V is TRBV28 and J is TRBJ1-2, with D perhaps TRBD1 (5 bases). V was shortened by 7 bases and J by 0 bases, with 9 bases between the two germline ends. Germline V gene data show CDR1 as MDHEN and CDR2 as SYDVKM. This CDR3 is built from 13 residues.

The chain employs TRBV7-9 and TRBJ2-7; D ambiguous. Germline lookup yields CDR1 SEHNR and CDR2 FQNEAQ (reference sequence). Deletions cut 3 bases from V and 3 bases from J, with 6 bases between. CDR3 length: 12 amino acids. The CDR3 nucleotides read TGTGCCAGCAGCTTGTGGCACTACGAGCAGTACTTC. Protein: CASSLWHYEQYF.

Here the CDR3 reads CASSKWGIGERHEQYF. The CDR3 bases are TGTGCCAGCAGCAAATGGGGGATTGGAGAGCGGCACGAGCAGTACTTC. The rearrangement links TRBV21-1 to TRBJ2-7. TRBV21-1 is a pseudogene segment. This CDR3 region has 16 residues.

The rearrangement joins TRBV6-5 to TRBJ2-5; D is perhaps TRBD1 (6 bases). The CDR3 is 15 residues long. The germline gives CDR1 MNHEY, CDR2 SVGAGI. Trimming removed 2 bases from V and 3 bases from J, with 13 bases in between. Here the CDR3 reads CASSYGLGHKETQYF. As DNA, the CDR3 is TGTGCCAGCAGTTACGGGTTGGGACACAAAGAGACCCAGTACTTC.

This sequence joins TRBV4-2 and TRBJ2-7, with a possible D match to TRBD2 (6 bases). V lost 4 bases and J lost 6, with 13 bases in between. Germline V gives CDR1 LGHNA, CDR2 YNFKEQ. This CDR3 has 13 residues. The CDR3 here is CASSRPLAIEQYF. The CDR3 DNA reads as TGTGCCAGCAGCCGCCCTCTAGCGATCGAGCAGTACTTC.

The chain links TRBV6-5 to TRBJ2-3; TRBD2 might be the D (5 bases). Germline V lookup: CDR1 MNHEY, CDR2 SVGAGI. This CDR3 region has 15 residues. Trimming pared 5 bases from V and 0 bases from J, leaving 12 bases between. CDR3 DNA: TGTGCCAGCAGTCCGTCAGCGGCTAGCACAGATACGCAGTATTTT. Encoded protein: CASSPSAASTDTQYF.

This clone was picked up a small number of times. V and J are TRBV27 and TRBJ2-7; D is unclear. From germline, CDR1 is MNHEY and CDR2 SMNVEV (reference sequence). V lost 4 bases to trimming and J lost 2 bases, with 15 bases between them. The CDR3 runs 15 residues. The CDR3: CASSSNGISTYEQYF. The CDR3 DNA is TGTGCCAGCAGTTCCAATGGGATTTCTACCTACGAGCAGTACTTC.